What follows are 19 T cell receptor beta chains derived from one specimen sequenced in a study of blood T cell repertoires in COVID-19. Method: immunoSEQ multiplex PCR; TCRdb's copy keeps in-frame clones and lacks some. The profile shows some 150,000 clones, 80% to 90% of them singletons. The material sequenced was peripheral blood. The receptors originated from a woman aged 40 to 49 with acute or convalescent COVID-19.

V is TRBV27 and J is TRBJ2-6; tentative D call: TRBD1 (6 bases). V lost 0 bases, J lost 1 base, and 16 bases lay in between. Germline V gene lookup returns CDR1 MNHEY and CDR2 SMNVEV (reference sequence). There are 19 residues in the CDR3. DNA for the CDR3: TGTGCCAGCAGTTTATCAACCGGGACACCCGAGTCTGGGGCCAACGTCCTGACTTTC. Translating gives CASSLSTGTPESGANVLTF.

The rearrangement uses TRBV12-3 or TRBV12-4 and TRBJ2-3, with D hard to call. Deletions cut 7 bases from V and 0 bases from J, with 5 bases between. The CDR3 has 12 amino acids. The CDR3 reads CASTLSTDTQYF. For the CDR3, the DNA is TGTGCCAGCACCCTCAGCACAGATACGCAGTATTTT.

The rearrangement joins TRBV11-3 to TRBJ2-2, with TRBD2 identical over 11 bases. The CDR3 has 19 amino acids. Germline-derived CDR1 and CDR2 are SGHNT and YENEEA. The trim removed 4 bases at V and 6 bases at J, leaving 16 bases unmatched. The CDR3 bases are TGTGCCAGCAGCTATTACTCGTACTTAGCGGGAGGGCCCTCCGGGGAGCTGTTTTTT. As protein: CASSYYSYLAGGPSGELFF.

On this clone: At the DNA level, this CDR3 is encoded by other sequences in the same sample as well. This rearrangement joins TRBV24-1 to TRBJ2-3; a possible D gene is TRBD1 (6 bases). V lost 0 bases and J 1 base, leaving 7 bases between the germline ends. The CDR3 sequence is 15 residues long. Germline-derived CDR1 and CDR2 are KGHDR and SFDVKD. The CDR3: CATSDLHRGTDTQYF. As DNA, the CDR3 is TGTGCCACCAGTGATTTGCACAGGGGCACAGATACGCAGTATTTT.

The gene calls are TRBV5-4 and TRBJ2-7; 7 bases are shared with TRBD2. The germline gives CDR1 SGHNT, CDR2 YYREEE (reference sequence). V shed 5 bases and J 4 bases; nucleotides not matched to a gene: 15. The CDR3 runs to 16 residues. This CDR3 reads CASRHPQREVSYEQYF. The CDR3 DNA reads as TGTGCCAGCAGACATCCCCAACGGGAGGTAAGTTACGAGCAGTACTTC.

V and J are TRBV9 and TRBJ2-1; no reliable D call. The CDR3 has 15 amino acids. Germline V gene data show CDR1 as SGDLS and CDR2 as YYNGEE. Trimming pared 0 bases from V and 7 bases from J, leaving 14 bases between. CDR3 coding DNA: TGTGCCAGCAGCGTAGGTGTCCTAGTCCAAAATGAGCAGTTCTTC. It codes for CASSVGVLVQNEQFF.

J is TRBJ1-5 and V is TRBV7-9; TRBD1 agrees at 12 bases. The CDR3 has 19 amino acids. The V gene end was trimmed by 1 base and the J gene end by 0 bases; junction bases not matched to a gene: 7. Germline assignment: CDR1 SEHNR and CDR2 FQNEAQ (reference sequence). The CDR3 protein is CASSLEMGQGADSNQPQHF. For the CDR3, the DNA is TGTGCCAGCAGCTTAGAGATGGGACAGGGGGCGGATAGCAATCAGCCCCAGCATTTT.

CDR3 coding DNA: TGTGCCAGCAGTTACTCTCTAGCCAAAAACATTCAGTACTTC. Residues: CASSYSLAKNIQYF. The V gene is TRBV6-5, the J gene TRBJ2-4; D ambiguous. The ends were cut back, 0 bases at V and 0 bases at J, with 3 bases in the middle. The CDR3 is 14 residues long. Germline V lookup: CDR1 MNHEY, CDR2 SVGAGI.

The chain couples TRBV19 to TRBJ1-5; a weak D match, TRBD1 (5 bases). The length of the CDR3 is 18 residues. Germline loops: CDR1 LNHDA, CDR2 SQIVND (reference sequence). V shed 5 bases and J shed 0 bases, with 20 bases lying between them. The CDR3 is CASSSPGRTIYSNQPQHF. The CDR3 region has the DNA TGTGCCAGTAGTTCTCCGGGACGGACTATCTATAGCAATCAGCCCCAGCATTTT.

The J gene is TRBJ1-6, the V gene TRBV9; D perhaps matches TRBD1 (6 bases). V was clipped by 3 bases and J by 0 bases, with 10 bases between them. Per the germline V gene, CDR1 is SGDLS and CDR2 is YYNGEE. The CDR3 length is 16 residues. Here the CDR3 DNA reads TGTGCCAGCAGCGCCGAGGGGGACTCCTATAATTCACCCCTCCACTTT. Encoded protein: CASSAEGDSYNSPLHF.

The V and J genes are TRBV30 and TRBJ1-1, with a possible D match to TRBD1 (6 bases). The CDR3 has 13 residues. In germline, CDR1 is GTSNPN, CDR2 SVGIG (reference sequence). Trimming removed 5 bases at V and 2 bases at J, with 12 bases between. CDR3 loop: CAWGIQGNTEAFF. DNA of the CDR3: TGTGCCTGGGGAATACAGGGAAACACTGAAGCTTTCTTT. Complete variable domain (other parts from reference TRBV30 and TRBJ1-1): SQTIHQWPATLVQPVGSPLSLECTVEGTSNPNLYWYRQAAGRGLQLLFYSVGIGQISSEVPQNLSASRPQDRQFILSSKKLLLSDSGFYLCAWGIQGNTEAFFGQGTRLTVV.

Concerning this clone itself: Other DNA sequences in this sample translate to the same CDR3. This chain connects TRBV3-1 (or the pseudogene TRBV3-2) to TRBJ2-7; D is unresolved. This CDR3 contains 13 residues. Deletions cut 1 base from V and 3 bases from J, with 7 bases between. The germline CDR1 and CDR2 sequences are LGHDT and YNNKEL (reference sequence). The CDR3 DNA sequence: TGTGCCAGCAGCCAAGGACAACTCTACGAGCAGTACTTC. Its translation is CASSQGQLYEQYF.

This chain joins TRBV18 and TRBJ2-6, with 7 bases matching TRBD1. This CDR3 spans 16 amino acids. The V segment lost 4 bases and the J segment 0 bases; nucleotides outside the gene matches: 3. Germline V gene lookup returns CDR1 KGHSH and CDR2 LQKENI. Here the CDR3 DNA reads TGTGCCAGCTCACGACAGGGTTACTCTGGGGCCAACGTCCTGACTTTC. It yields the protein CASSRQGYSGANVLTF.

The chain joins TRBV7-2 to TRBJ2-1; 8 bases are a match to TRBD2. Germline CDR1 reads SGHTA; CDR2 reads FQGNSA. V was pared by 5 bases and J by 8 bases, with 8 bases of the junction left unmatched. The length of the CDR3 is 14 residues. CDR3: CASSGAGVLDEQFF. The CDR3 DNA is TGTGCCAGCAGCGGAGCGGGAGTACTGGATGAGCAGTTCTTC.

This chain links TRBV4-1 with TRBJ2-4; TRBD2 agrees at 7 bases. This CDR3 contains 17 residues. The germline gives CDR1 MGHRA, CDR2 YSYEKL. V lost 1 base and J lost 2; bases outside the gene matches: 8. CDR3 loop: CASSQGASGGSKNIQYF. The CDR3 DNA sequence: TGCGCCAGCAGCCAAGGCGCGTCGGGAGGTTCCAAAAACATTCAGTACTTC.

This chain links TRBV6-5 with TRBJ1-5; perhaps TRBD1 as D (5 bases). The CDR3 loop spans 14 amino acids. Deletions cut 7 bases from V and 6 bases from J, with 16 bases between. Germline V gene data show CDR1 as MNHEY and CDR2 as SVGAGI. The CDR3 DNA reads TGTGCCAGCAACAAACTCGGGGGGGGTCAGCCCCAGCATTTT. The encoded protein is CASNKLGGGQPQHF.

The CDR3 DNA reads TGTGCCAGCAGTTACGTGACAGGGACCCTTAACTATGGCTACACCTTC. Translating gives CASSYVTGTLNYGYTF. The chain employs TRBV27 and TRBJ1-2; the match to TRBD1 covers 7 bases. The V gene's germline CDR1 is MNHEY and CDR2 SMNVEV (reference sequence). The CDR3 consists of 16 residues. The V gene end was trimmed by 4 bases and the J gene end by 1 base; junction bases not matched to a gene: 9.

The V gene is TRBV5-5, the J gene TRBJ1-2; the match to TRBD1 covers 9 bases. With 3 bases clipped from V and 4 bases from J, the junction kept 10 bases outside the gene matches. CDR1 is SGHKS, CDR2 YYEKEE, per germline (reference sequence). The CDR3 covers 16 residues. CDR3 region: CASSSMPGQGLYGYTF. For the CDR3, the DNA is TGTGCCAGCAGCTCCATGCCGGGACAGGGACTCTATGGCTACACCTTC.

The chain couples TRBV9 to TRBJ1-5; unclear D gene. V was trimmed by 4 bases and J by 5 bases, leaving 7 bases between them. The CDR3 runs to 12 residues. Germline V gene lookup returns CDR1 SGDLS and CDR2 YYNGEE. The CDR3 region is CASSPGDQPQHF. CDR3 in DNA: TGTGCCAGCAGCCCCGGGGATCAGCCCCAGCATTTT.